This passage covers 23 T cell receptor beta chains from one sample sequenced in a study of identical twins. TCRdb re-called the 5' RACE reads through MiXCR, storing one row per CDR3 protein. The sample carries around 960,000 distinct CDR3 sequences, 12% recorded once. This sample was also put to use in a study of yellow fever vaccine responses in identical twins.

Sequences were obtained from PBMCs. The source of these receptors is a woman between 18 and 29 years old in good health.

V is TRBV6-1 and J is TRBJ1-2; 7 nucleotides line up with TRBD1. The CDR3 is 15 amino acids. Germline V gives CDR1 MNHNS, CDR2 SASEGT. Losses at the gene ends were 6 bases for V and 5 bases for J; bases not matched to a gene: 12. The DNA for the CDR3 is TGTGCCAGCAGGCAATCTAGGGGGCCCCATTATGGCTACACCTTC. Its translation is CASRQSRGPHYGYTF.

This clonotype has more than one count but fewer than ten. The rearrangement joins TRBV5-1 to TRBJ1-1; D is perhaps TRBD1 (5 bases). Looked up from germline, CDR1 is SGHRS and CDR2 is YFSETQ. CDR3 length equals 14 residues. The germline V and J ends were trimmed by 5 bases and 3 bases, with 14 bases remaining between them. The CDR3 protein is CASRRSWGDTEAFF. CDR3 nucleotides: TGCGCCAGCAGACGATCTTGGGGGGACACTGAAGCTTTCTTT.

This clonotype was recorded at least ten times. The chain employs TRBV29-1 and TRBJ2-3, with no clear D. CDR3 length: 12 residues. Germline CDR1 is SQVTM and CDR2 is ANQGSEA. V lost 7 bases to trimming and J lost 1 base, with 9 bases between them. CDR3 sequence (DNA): TGCAGCGCCCTGCGTGGCACAGATACGCAGTATTTT. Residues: CSALRGTDTQYF.

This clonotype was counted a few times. This CDR3 reads CASSYGTGGVSGANVLTF. The CDR3 DNA reads as TGTGCCAGCAGCTATGGGACAGGGGGGGTTTCTGGGGCCAACGTCCTGACTTTC. This chain joins TRBV14 and TRBJ2-6; 11 bases fit TRBD1. Germline lookup yields CDR1 SGHDN and CDR2 FVKESK. The CDR3 has 18 residues. V lost 5 bases and J lost 1; bases outside the gene matches: 7.

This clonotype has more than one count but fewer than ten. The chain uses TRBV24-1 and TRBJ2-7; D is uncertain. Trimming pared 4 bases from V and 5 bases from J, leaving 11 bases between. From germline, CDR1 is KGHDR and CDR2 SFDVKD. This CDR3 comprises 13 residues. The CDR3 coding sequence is TGTGCCACCAGTGAATCCGGGTTGCACGAGCAGTACTTC. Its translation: CATSESGLHEQYF.

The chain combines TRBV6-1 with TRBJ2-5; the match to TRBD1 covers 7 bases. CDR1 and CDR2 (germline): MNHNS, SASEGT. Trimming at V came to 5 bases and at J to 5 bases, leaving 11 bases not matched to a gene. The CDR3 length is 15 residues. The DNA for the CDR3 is TGTGCCAGCAGTACCACGACAGGGCCCAGGGAGACCCAGTACTTC. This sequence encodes CASSTTTGPRETQYF.

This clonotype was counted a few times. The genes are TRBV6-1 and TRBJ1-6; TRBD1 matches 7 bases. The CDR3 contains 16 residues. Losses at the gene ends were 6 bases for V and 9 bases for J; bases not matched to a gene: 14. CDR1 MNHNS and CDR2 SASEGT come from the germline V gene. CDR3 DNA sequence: TGTGCCAGCAGCCAAAACCGGGGCAGGGGGACTTCACCCCTCCACTTT. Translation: CASSQNRGRGTSPLHF.

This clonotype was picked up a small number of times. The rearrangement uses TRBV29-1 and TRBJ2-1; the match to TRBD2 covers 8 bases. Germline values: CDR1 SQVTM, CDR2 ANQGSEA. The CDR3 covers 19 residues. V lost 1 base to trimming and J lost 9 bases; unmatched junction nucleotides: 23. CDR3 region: CSVEGMGVKAAGEWGEQFF. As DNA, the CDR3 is TGCAGCGTTGAAGGCATGGGTGTAAAAGCAGCGGGGGAGTGGGGTGAGCAGTTCTTC.

This CDR3 reads CASSPQGLAGGQETQYF. CDR3 DNA sequence: TGTGCCAGCTCACCACAGGGACTAGCGGGGGGTCAAGAGACCCAGTACTTC. V is TRBV18 and J is TRBJ2-5; 15 positions match TRBD2. CDR3 length: 17 residues. The V segment lost 1 base and the J segment 2 bases; nucleotides outside the gene matches: 2. Germline V CDR1 and CDR2: KGHSH, LQKENI.

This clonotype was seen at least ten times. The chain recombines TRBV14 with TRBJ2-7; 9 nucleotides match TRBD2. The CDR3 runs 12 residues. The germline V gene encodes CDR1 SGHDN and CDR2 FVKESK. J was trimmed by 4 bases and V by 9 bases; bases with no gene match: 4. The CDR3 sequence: CASSGSVYEQYF. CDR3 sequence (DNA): TGTGCCAGTAGCGGGAGTGTTTACGAGCAGTACTTC. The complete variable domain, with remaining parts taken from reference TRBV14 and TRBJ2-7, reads EAGVTQFPSHSVIEKGQTVTLRCDPISGHDNLYWYRRVMGKEIKFLLHFVKESKQDESGMPNNRFLAERTGGTYSTLKVQPAELEDSGVYFCASSGSVYEQYFGPGTRLTVT.

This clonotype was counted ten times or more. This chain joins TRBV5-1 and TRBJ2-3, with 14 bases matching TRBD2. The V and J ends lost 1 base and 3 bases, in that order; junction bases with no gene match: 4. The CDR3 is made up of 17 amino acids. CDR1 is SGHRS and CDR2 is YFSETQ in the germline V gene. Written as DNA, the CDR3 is TGCGCCAGCAGCTTGCCGGGGACTAGCGGGAGTACAGATACGCAGTATTTT. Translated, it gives CASSLPGTSGSTDTQYF.

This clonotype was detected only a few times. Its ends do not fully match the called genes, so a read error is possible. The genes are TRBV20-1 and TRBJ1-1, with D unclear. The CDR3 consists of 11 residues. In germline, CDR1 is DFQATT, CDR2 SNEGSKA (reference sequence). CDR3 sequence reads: CSAIENAEAFF. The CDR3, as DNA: TGCAGTGCTATAGAGAACGCTGAAGCTTTCTTT.

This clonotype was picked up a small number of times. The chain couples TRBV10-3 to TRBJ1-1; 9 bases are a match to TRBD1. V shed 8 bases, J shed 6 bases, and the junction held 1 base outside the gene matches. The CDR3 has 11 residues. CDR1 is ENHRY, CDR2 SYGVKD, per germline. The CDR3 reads CAIGTGSEAFF. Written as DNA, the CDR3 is TGTGCCATCGGGACAGGGTCTGAAGCTTTCTTT.

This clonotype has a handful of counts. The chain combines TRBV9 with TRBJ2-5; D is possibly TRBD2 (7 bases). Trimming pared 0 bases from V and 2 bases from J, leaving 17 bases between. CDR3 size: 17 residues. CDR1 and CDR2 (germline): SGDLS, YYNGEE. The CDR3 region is CASSVEVGGGSQETQYF. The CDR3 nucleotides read TGTGCCAGCAGCGTAGAAGTGGGGGGCGGGAGTCAAGAGACCCAGTACTTC.

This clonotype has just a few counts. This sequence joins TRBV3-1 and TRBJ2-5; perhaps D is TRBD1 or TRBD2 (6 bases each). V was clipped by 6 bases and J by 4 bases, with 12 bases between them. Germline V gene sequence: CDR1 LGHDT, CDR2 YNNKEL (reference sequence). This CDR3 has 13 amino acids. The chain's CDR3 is CASRNKGGETQYF. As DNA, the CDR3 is TGTGCCAGCAGAAACAAGGGGGGAGAGACCCAGTACTTC.

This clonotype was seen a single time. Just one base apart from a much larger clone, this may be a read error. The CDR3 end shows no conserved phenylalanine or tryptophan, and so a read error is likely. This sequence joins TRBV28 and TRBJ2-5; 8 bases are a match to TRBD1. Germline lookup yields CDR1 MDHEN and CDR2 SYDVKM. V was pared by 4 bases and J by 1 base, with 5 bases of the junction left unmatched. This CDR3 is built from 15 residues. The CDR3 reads CASSSQGQGQETQYS. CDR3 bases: TGTGCCAGCAGTTCCCAAGGACAGGGCCAAGAGACCCAGTACTCC.

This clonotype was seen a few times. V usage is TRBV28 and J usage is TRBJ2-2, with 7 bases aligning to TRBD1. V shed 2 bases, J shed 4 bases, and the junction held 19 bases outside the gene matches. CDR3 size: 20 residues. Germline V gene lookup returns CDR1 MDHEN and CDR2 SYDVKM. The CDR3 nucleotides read TGTGCCAGCAGTTTAGTAGCCGGGACAGCACTACCTGAGGTCACCGGGGAGCTGTTTTTT. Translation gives CASSLVAGTALPEVTGELFF.

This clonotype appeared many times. As DNA, the CDR3 is TGCAGTGCCACCCGTTACGGACAGGGGGTTTCCTACAATGAGCAGTTCTTC. Amino acids: CSATRYGQGVSYNEQFF. The rearrangement uses TRBV20-1 and TRBJ2-1; 10 bases line up with TRBD1. Germline CDR1 DFQATT, CDR2 SNEGSKA (reference sequence). CDR3 length: 17 residues. Unmatched junction bases numbered 12, after V lost 6 bases and J lost 1 base.

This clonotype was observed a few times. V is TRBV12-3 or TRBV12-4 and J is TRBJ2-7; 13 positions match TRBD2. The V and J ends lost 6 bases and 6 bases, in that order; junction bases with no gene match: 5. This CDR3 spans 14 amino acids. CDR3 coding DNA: TGTGCCAGCAGCTTGGGACTAGCGGGGACCGAGCAGTACTTC. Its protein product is CASSLGLAGTEQYF.

The CDR3 region is CASSQESGRNYGYTF. In nucleotides, the CDR3 is TGCGCCAGCAGCCAAGAGAGCGGGCGCAACTATGGCTACACCTTC. This chain links TRBV4-1 with TRBJ1-2; D gene ambiguous. The CDR3 totals 15 residues. V was cut by 0 bases and J by 2 bases, with 10 bases left in between. Germline V gives CDR1 MGHRA, CDR2 YSYEKL.

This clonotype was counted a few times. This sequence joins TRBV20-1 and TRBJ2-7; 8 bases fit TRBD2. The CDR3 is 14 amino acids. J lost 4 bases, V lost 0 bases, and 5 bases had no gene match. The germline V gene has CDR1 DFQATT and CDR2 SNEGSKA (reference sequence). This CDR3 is CSARDLGGGYEQYV. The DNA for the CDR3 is TGCAGTGCTAGAGATTTGGGCGGGGGGTACGAGCAGTACGTC.

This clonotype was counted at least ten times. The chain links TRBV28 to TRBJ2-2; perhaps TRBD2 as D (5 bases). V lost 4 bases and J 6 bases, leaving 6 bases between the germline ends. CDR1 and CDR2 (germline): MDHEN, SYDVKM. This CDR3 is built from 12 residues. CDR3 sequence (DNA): TGTGCCAGCAGTTGGAGGCCCGGGGAGCTGTTTTTT. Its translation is CASSWRPGELFF.

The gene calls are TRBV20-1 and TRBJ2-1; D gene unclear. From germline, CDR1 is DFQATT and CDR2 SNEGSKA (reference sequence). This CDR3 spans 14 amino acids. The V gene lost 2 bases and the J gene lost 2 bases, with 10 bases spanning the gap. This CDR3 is CSARSPGPYNEQFF. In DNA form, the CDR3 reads TGCAGTGCTAGATCCCCGGGCCCCTACAATGAGCAGTTCTTC.